These 17 T cell receptor beta chains were sequenced from one sample in a study of PD-1 and CTLA-4 blockade in melanoma. The table came from immunoSEQ multiplex PCR; TCRdb's copy has only in-frame clones and leaves some out. The sample includes about 21,000 clones, approximately 89% of them seen just once. This specimen was CD8+ T cells from peripheral blood, taken before anti-PD-1 treatment. The receptors come from a human donor with melanoma.

CDR3 in amino acids: CASSYKPGYSGNTIYF. The CDR3 DNA reads TGTGCCAGCAGTTACAAACCGGGCTACTCTGGAAACACCATATATTTT. The V and J genes are TRBV6-5 and TRBJ1-3; D not resolved. Germline values: CDR1 MNHEY, CDR2 SVGAGI. V lost 2 bases and J lost 0, with 11 bases in between. There are 16 residues in the CDR3.

V gene TRBV6-2 or TRBV6-3 combines with J gene TRBJ1-5; TRBD1 is a possible D gene (5 bases). The V gene's germline CDR1 is MNHEY and CDR2 SVGEGT. The V end lost 5 bases, the J end lost 9 bases, and 20 bases lay between the germline ends. The CDR3 length is 15 residues. CDR3 sequence reads: CASSRDPSVVGPQHF. CDR3 sequence (DNA): TGTGCCAGCAGTCGGGACCCATCAGTGGTTGGGCCCCAGCATTTT.

The chain joins TRBV7-2 to TRBJ2-7; TRBD1 or TRBD2 may be the D gene (7 bases each). Germline V CDR1 and CDR2: SGHTA, FQGNSA. This CDR3 has 14 residues. V lost 1 base, J lost 5 bases, and 12 bases lay in between. The CDR3 DNA follows: TGTGCCAGCAGCTTAGGACAGGGAGGGGACGAGCAGTACTTC. Amino acid sequence: CASSLGQGGDEQYF.

V gene TRBV27 combines with J gene TRBJ1-1; a weak D match, TRBD1 (6 bases). Trimming removed 4 bases from V and 5 bases from J, with 17 bases in between. This CDR3 region has 15 residues. CDR1 MNHEY and CDR2 SMNVEV come from the germline V gene (reference sequence). CDR3 coding DNA: TGTGCCAGCAGTTCCGCTCCGTTAGGGGGGACTGAAGCTTTCTTT. Its protein product is CASSSAPLGGTEAFF.

The rearrangement joins TRBV7-3 to TRBJ2-1; TRBD2 matches 8 bases. The V segment lost 5 bases and the J segment 2 bases; nucleotides outside the gene matches: 5. This CDR3 has 15 amino acids. Germline V gene data show CDR1 as SGHTA and CDR2 as FQGTGA. The DNA of the CDR3 is TGTGCCAGCAGCCCAAGCGGGGGCGCCTACAATGAGCAGTTCTTC. Its translation is CASSPSGGAYNEQFF.

J is TRBJ1-1 and V is TRBV7-9; D remains ambiguous. Germline assignment: CDR1 SEHNR and CDR2 FQNEAQ (reference sequence). V dropped 6 bases and J dropped 1 base, with 9 bases sitting between them. The CDR3 is made up of 13 amino acids. The CDR3 loop reads CASRSDPNTEAFF. The CDR3 nucleotides read TGTGCCAGCAGGAGCGACCCGAACACTGAAGCTTTCTTT.

The rearrangement uses TRBV11-2 and TRBJ2-1, with 8 bases identical to TRBD2. V dropped 6 bases and J dropped 1; count of bases not matched to a gene: 2. Germline V gene sequence: CDR1 SGHAT, CDR2 FQNNGV. The CDR3 runs 14 residues. The CDR3 here is CASSRGGSYNEQFF. CDR3 DNA: TGTGCCAGCAGTCGGGGGGGTTCCTACAATGAGCAGTTCTTC.

V is TRBV9 and J is TRBJ1-2, with TRBD1 matching over 7 bases. Germline trimming cut 0 bases from V and 8 bases from J; bases unmatched to any gene: 13. Germline V gene lookup returns CDR1 SGDLS and CDR2 YYNGEE. The CDR3 runs 16 residues. The chain's CDR3 is CASSVGAREGAGGYTF. CDR3 DNA: TGTGCCAGCAGCGTAGGGGCCAGAGAGGGGGCAGGAGGCTACACCTTC. The variable domain in full, with the rest retrieved from reference TRBV9 and TRBJ1-2, is DSGVTQTPKHLITATGQRVTLRCSPRSGDLSVYWYQQSLDQGLQFLIQYYNGEERAKGNILERFSAQQFPDLHSELNLSSLELGDSALYFCASSVGAREGAGGYTFGSGTRLTVV.

Written as DNA, the CDR3 is TGTGCCAGCAGCTCAGGGACAGCCTTTCAAGAGACCCAGTACTTC. Translating it yields CASSSGTAFQETQYF. This rearrangement joins TRBV5-4 to TRBJ2-5, with 7 bases lining up with TRBD1. There are 15 residues in the CDR3. CDR1 is SGHNT, CDR2 YYREEE, per germline (reference sequence). J lost 2 bases, V lost 3 bases, and 7 bases had no gene match. The whole variable domain, filled in from reference TRBV5-4 and TRBJ2-5, reads ETGVTQSPTHLIKTRGQQVTLRCSSQSGHNTVSWYQQALGQGPQFIFQYYREEENGRGNFPPRFSGLQFPNYSSELNVNALELDDSALYLCASSSGTAFQETQYFGPGTRLLVL.

The chain couples TRBV28 to TRBJ2-3, with 10 bases matching TRBD2. Germline lookup yields CDR1 MDHEN and CDR2 SYDVKM. The CDR3 extends over 17 amino acids. V lost 4 bases and J lost 1; bases outside the gene matches: 8. DNA of the CDR3: TGTGCCAGCAGTTCCCTTCTCCTAGCGGGGGGCACAGATACGCAGTATTTT. This translates into CASSSLLLAGGTDTQYF.

The chain links TRBV4-3 to TRBJ2-1; D remains ambiguous. Per germline, CDR1 LGHNA and CDR2 YSLEER. CDR3 length equals 18 residues. Deletions cut 0 bases from V and 6 bases from J, with 21 bases between. This CDR3 reads CASSQDVANSQWANEQFF. The DNA for the CDR3 is TGCGCCAGCAGCCAAGATGTCGCCAACAGCCAATGGGCCAATGAGCAGTTCTTC.

This clone was picked up one time. The rearrangement links TRBV3-1 (or the pseudogene TRBV3-2) to TRBJ2-7; D might be TRBD2 (6 bases). Trimming took 8 bases from V and 6 from J, leaving 17 bases between them. The CDR3 totals 13 residues. Germline loops: CDR1 LGHDT, CDR2 YNNKEL (reference sequence). The CDR3 loop is CASSRDSAPEQYF. CDR3 DNA: TGTGCCAGCTCCAGGGACTCCGCTCCCGAGCAGTACTTC.

V usage is TRBV6-2 or TRBV6-3 and J usage is TRBJ1-1, with D tentatively TRBD1 (6 bases). CDR3 length equals 13 residues. In germline, CDR1 is MNHEY, CDR2 SVGEGT. V lost 5 bases to trimming and J lost 6 bases, with 13 bases between them. CDR3 sequence reads: CASSPQGYAEAFF. Here the CDR3 DNA reads TGTGCCAGCAGTCCACAGGGTTACGCTGAAGCTTTCTTT.

This clone is medium-sized in the sample. In DNA, the CDR3 is TGTGCCTGGAGTGTTCCGGGACGCGAGCAGTACTTC. This codes for CAWSVPGREQYF. V and J are TRBV30 and TRBJ2-7; either TRBD1 or TRBD2 may supply D (5 bases each). Deletions cut 0 bases from V and 6 bases from J, with 9 bases between. CDR3 length equals 12 residues. Germline V lookup: CDR1 GTSNPN, CDR2 SVGIG (reference sequence).

The CDR3 sequence: CASSQGSTGELFF. The CDR3 coding sequence is TGTGCCAGCAGCCAGGGAAGTACCGGGGAGCTGTTTTTT. This chain uses TRBV4-2 with TRBJ2-2, with unresolved D. CDR1 and CDR2 from the germline V gene are LGHNA and YNFKEQ. This CDR3 is built from 13 residues. Between the trimmed V and J ends, which lost 3 bases and 5 bases, there was a span of 7 bases.

The chain joins TRBV3-1 (or the pseudogene TRBV3-2) to TRBJ1-1, with D uncertain. The CDR3 is 15 residues long. CDR1 is LGHDT, CDR2 YNNKEL, per germline (reference sequence). V was pared by 3 bases and J by 1 base, with 12 bases between. CDR3 region: CASSQEGIGNTEAFF. CDR3 nucleotides: TGTGCCAGCAGCCAGGAGGGTATCGGGAACACTGAAGCTTTCTTT.

This clone was observed a single time. The chain combines TRBV5-6 with TRBJ1-1; D may be TRBD1 (6 bases). The CDR3 contains 16 residues. V dropped 0 bases and J dropped 6 bases, with 18 bases sitting between them. Germline V gene data show CDR1 as SGHDT and CDR2 as YYEEEE. In DNA form, the CDR3 reads TGTGCCAGCAGCTTGGGCCACTTACGGGGGGCCCCTGAAGCTTTCTTT. The encoded protein is CASSLGHLRGAPEAFF.